This TCR beta chain stems from a study of T cell responses to AZD1222 COVID-19 vaccine. Study-wide points: The breadth and depth of Spike-specific TCRs increased once two AZD1222 doses had been given.

Some clones are missing from TCRdb's copy, which holds only in-frame ones; the method was immunoSEQ multiplex PCR. This sample has around 150,000 clones; more than 80% occur once, and the top ten carry around 2.9%. With regard to this clone: What it binds is unknown.

Pooled samples include second doses given at about 4 or 12 weeks. The starting material was peripheral blood, obtained 28 days after the second AZD1222 dose. The sequence was obtained from an adult who received the AZD1222 COVID-19 vaccine.

CDR3 residues: CASSEGKVRTGELFF. CDR3 DNA sequence: TGTGCCAGCAGTGAGGGGAAAGTTCGCACCGGGGAGCTGTTTTTT. The chain employs TRBV6-1 and TRBJ2-2; D gene ambiguous. V lost 3 bases, J lost 4 bases, and 12 bases lay in between. CDR1 MNHNS and CDR2 SASEGT come from the germline V gene. The CDR3 covers 15 residues.